Following are 2 T cell receptor beta chains from one sample sequenced in a study of neurological immune-mediated disorders. TCRdb analysed the 5' RACE reads with MiXCR anew, one entry per CDR3 protein. The sample lists roughly 98,000 distinct CDR3 sequences, approximately 13% occurring once. Noted time point: longitudinal time-point 2. Source material: PBMCs. These receptors were collected from a female donor with HTLV-1-associated myelopathy (HAM/TSP).

Ten or more counts support this clonotype. V is TRBV21-1 and J is TRBJ2-4; the DNA was not compared with TRBD1, the D call given in the table. TRBV21-1 is a pseudogene locus. The CDR3 is 16 residues long. The CDR3 is CASSKGTGGPGDIQYF. The CDR3 DNA follows: TGTGCCAGCAGCAAAGGGACAGGGGGCCCGGGAGACATTCAGTACTTC.

The rearrangement joins TRBV5-1 to TRBJ2-2, with TRBD2 as a possible D gene (5 bases). The CDR3 is 13 residues long. V was cut by 0 bases and J by 16 bases, with 16 bases left in between. Per the germline V gene, CDR1 is SGHRS and CDR2 is YFSETQ. As DNA, the CDR3 is TGCGCCAGCAGCTTGGATGGCACCGGGGAACGGTTTTTT. Its translation: CASSLDGTGERFF.